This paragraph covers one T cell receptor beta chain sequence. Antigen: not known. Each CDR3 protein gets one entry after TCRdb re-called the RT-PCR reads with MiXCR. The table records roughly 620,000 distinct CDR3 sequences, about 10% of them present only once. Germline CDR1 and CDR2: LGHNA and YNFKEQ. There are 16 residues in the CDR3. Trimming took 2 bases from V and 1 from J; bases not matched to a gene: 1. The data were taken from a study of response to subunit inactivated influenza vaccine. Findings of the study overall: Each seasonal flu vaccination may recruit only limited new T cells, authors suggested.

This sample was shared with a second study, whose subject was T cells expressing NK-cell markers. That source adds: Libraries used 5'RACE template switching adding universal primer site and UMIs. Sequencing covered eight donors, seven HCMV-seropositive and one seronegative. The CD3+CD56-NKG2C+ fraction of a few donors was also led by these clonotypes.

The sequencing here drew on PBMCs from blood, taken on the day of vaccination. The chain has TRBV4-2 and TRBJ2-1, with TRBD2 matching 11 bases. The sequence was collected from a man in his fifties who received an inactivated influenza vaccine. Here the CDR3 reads CASSQRLAGSYNEQFF. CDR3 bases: TGTGCCAGCAGCCAACGACTAGCGGGATCCTACAATGAGCAGTTCTTC.